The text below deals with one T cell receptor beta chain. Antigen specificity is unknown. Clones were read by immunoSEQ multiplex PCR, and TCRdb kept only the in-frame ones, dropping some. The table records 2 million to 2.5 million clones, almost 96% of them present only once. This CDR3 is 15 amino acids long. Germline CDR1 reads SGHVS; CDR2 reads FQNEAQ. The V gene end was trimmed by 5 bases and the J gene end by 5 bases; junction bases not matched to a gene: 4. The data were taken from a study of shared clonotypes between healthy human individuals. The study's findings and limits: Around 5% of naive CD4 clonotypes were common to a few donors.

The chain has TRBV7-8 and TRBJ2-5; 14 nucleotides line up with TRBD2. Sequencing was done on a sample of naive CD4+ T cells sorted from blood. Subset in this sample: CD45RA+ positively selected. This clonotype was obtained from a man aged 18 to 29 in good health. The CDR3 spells CASSPTSGRVETQYF. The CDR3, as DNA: TGTGCCAGCAGCCCGACTAGCGGGAGGGTCGAGACCCAGTACTTC.